These T cell receptor beta chains were read from a single sample in a study of blood T cell repertoires in COVID-19. The protocol was immunoSEQ multiplex PCR, while the TCRdb copy is restricted to in-frame clones and leaves out a portion. The data contain 60,000 to 70,000 clones, 70% to 90% of them singletons. Sequenced sample: peripheral blood. The receptors here all came from a man in his forties with COVID-19, enrolled during active disease. The CDR3 runs from the conserved cysteine through the conserved F or W. Fields, in order: V gene, J gene, clone size, D gene, CDR3 protein, CDR3 DNA. A D gene is named only where the DNA matches it firmly. Expanded clones get a size class; other rows say once, few or many, or leave the size out.

>TRBV30|TRBJ1-1|NA|NA
CAWSLTGLNTEAFF
TGTGCCTGGAGTTTGACAGGCCTGAACACTGAAGCTTTCTTT
>TRBV4-2|TRBJ1-1|NA|NA
CASSLNFPSTEAFF
TGTGCCAGCAGCTTGAACTTTCCAAGCACTGAAGCTTTCTTT
>TRBV28|TRBJ1-2|once|TRBD1
CASSQPQGDYGYTF
TGTGCCAGCAGTCAGCCCCAGGGGGACTATGGCTACACCTTC
>TRBV5-6|TRBJ1-2|NA|NA
CASSLHYGYTF
TGTGCCAGCAGCTTGCATTATGGCTACACCTTC
>TRBV28|TRBJ1-6|NA|TRBD1
CASSRDRYNSPLHF
TGTGCCAGCAGCCGGGACAGGTATAATTCACCCCTCCACTTT
>TRBV2|TRBJ2-7|NA|NA
CASVVRGYEQYF
TGTGCCAGTGTTGTCAGGGGTTACGAGCAGTACTTC
>TRBV20-1|TRBJ2-7|once|NA
CSASGGTYEQYF
TGCAGTGCTAGTGGCGGGACCTACGAGCAGTACTTC
>TRBV30|TRBJ1-5|NA|NA
CAWGDSSNQPQHF
TGTGCCTGGGGGGACTCAAGCAATCAGCCCCAGCATTTT
>TRBV3-1/TRBV3-2|TRBJ2-1|NA|TRBD1
CASSPRTGPNEQFF
TGTGCCAGCAGCCCTCGGACAGGGCCCAATGAGCAGTTCTTC
>TRBV6-2/TRBV6-3|TRBJ2-1|NA|TRBD2
CASSLFTSGGYNEQFF
TGTGCCAGCAGCCTTTTTACTAGCGGGGGCTACAATGAGCAGTTCTTC
>TRBV2|TRBJ1-2|NA|TRBD1
CASREQGADNYGYTF
TGTGCCAGCAGGGAACAGGGGGCAGATAACTATGGCTACACCTTC
>TRBV28|TRBJ1-5|once|TRBD1
CASSGDRERPQHF
TGTGCCAGCAGTGGAGACAGGGAGAGGCCCCAGCATTTT
>TRBV30|TRBJ2-5|NA|TRBD2
CAWTNLAGGPETQYF
TGTGCCTGGACGAACCTAGCGGGGGGGCCAGAGACCCAGTACTTC
>TRBV18|TRBJ2-7|NA|TRBD1
CASSPLGQGPTHEQYF
TGTGCCAGCTCACCCTTAGGACAGGGACCCACCCACGAGCAGTACTTC
>TRBV9|TRBJ2-7|NA|NA
CASSQLSVYEQYF
TGTGCCAGCAGCCAACTTTCGGTCTACGAGCAGTACTTC
>TRBV7-8|TRBJ2-2|NA|NA
CASSGRDGELFF
TGTGCCAGCAGCGGACGGGACGGGGAGCTGTTTTTT